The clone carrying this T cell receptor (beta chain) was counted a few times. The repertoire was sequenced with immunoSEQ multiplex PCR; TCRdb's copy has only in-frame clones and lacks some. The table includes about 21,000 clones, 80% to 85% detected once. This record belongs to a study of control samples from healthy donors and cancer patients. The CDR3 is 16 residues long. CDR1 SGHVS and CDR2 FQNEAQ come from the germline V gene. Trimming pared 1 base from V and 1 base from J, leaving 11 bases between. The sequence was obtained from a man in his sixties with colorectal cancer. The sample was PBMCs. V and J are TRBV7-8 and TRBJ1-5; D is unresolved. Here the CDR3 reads CASSLVRTSSNQPQHF. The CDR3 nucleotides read TGTGCCAGCAGCTTAGTAAGGACCTCCAGCAATCAGCCCCAGCATTTT.